The sequence of this TCR beta chain was determined in a study of Ad26.COV2.S vaccination and SARS-CoV-2 variants. Across the study: Participants got Ad26.COV2.S intramuscularly, once or twice 56 days apart.

Germline-derived CDR1 and CDR2 are LGHNA and YSLEER. The CDR3 has 18 amino acids. The V end lost 0 bases, the J end lost 7 bases, and 22 bases lay between the germline ends. As for treatment: about 20 received Ad26.COV2.S at low or high dose, single or two shots; about five received placebo; per-sample allocation not given. Sampling took place 63 days after the first vaccine or placebo injection. TCRdb's copy holds only in-frame clones and misses some; the assay was immunoSEQ multiplex PCR. The sample contains hundreds of thousands of clones, approximately 81% of which appear only once. The specimen comprised peripheral blood, sampled in a trial of Ad26.COV2.S vaccine versus placebo. The genes are TRBV4-3 and TRBJ2-1, with a weak D call TRBD2 (6 bases). This receptor was obtained from a person between 18 and 65 years old who received the Ad26.COV2.S COVID-19 vaccine or a placebo. As DNA, the CDR3 is TGCGCCAGCAGCCAAGAAGCCCTAACCTTGACTAGTGGTAATGAGCAGTTCTTC. It yields the protein CASSQEALTLTSGNEQFF.